This is a list of T cell receptor beta chains from one sample in a study of stem cell transplantation in POMP-related autoinflammatory disease. TCRdb's copy holds only in-frame clones and misses some; the assay was immunoSEQ multiplex PCR. The data contain fewer than 3,000 clones, 80% to 95% of them singletons. The specimen comprised CD4+ follicular helper T cells (Tfh) from PBMCs, sampled after stem cell transplantation. The receptors shown here come from a human patient with POMP-related autoinflammation and immune dysregulation (PRAID). Some T cells may be graft donor cells. The CDR3 runs from the conserved cysteine through the conserved F or W. A D gene is named only where the DNA matches it firmly. Size values are once, few and many counts, or a class for expanded clones, and some rows have none.

DNA: TGTGCCAGCAGCCAAGATTTGTGGGGGGGGCTGGCCACTGAAGCTTTCTTT
CDR3: CASSQDLWGGLATEAFF
V: TRBV4-2
J: TRBJ1-1
D: .
length: 17
size: .

DNA: TGTGCCAGCAGTGAATCCAGGCATGAAGCTTTCTTT
CDR3: CASSESRHEAFF
V: TRBV6-1
J: TRBJ1-1
D: .
length: 12
size: once

DNA: TGCAGTCCCGTTCGGGAAGAGGAGGAGTATTTT
CDR3: CSPVREEEEYF
V: TRBV20-1
J: TRBJ2-3
D: .
length: 11
size: once

DNA: TGTGCCTGGAGCCCCGCGATGGCCTACGAGCAGTACTTC
CDR3: CAWSPAMAYEQYF
V: TRBV30
J: TRBJ2-7
D: .
length: 13
size: .

DNA: TGTGCCAGCAGCTTGGTTGGCCGGAACACTGAAGCTTTCTTT
CDR3: CASSLVGRNTEAFF
V: TRBV7-2
J: TRBJ1-1
D: .
length: 14
size: .

DNA: TGTGCCAGCACGACAGGGTTGACCGGGGAGCTGTTTTTT
CDR3: CASTTGLTGELFF
V: TRBV2
J: TRBJ2-2
D: TRBD1
length: 13
size: .

DNA: TGCGCCAGCAGCAGCACAGGGTCAGAATCACCCCTCCACTTT
CDR3: CASSSTGSESPLHF
V: TRBV5-1
J: TRBJ1-6
D: .
length: 14
size: .

DNA: TGCGCCAGCAGCGGGAATCAAGGACTCACAGATACGCAGTATTTT
CDR3: CASSGNQGLTDTQYF
V: TRBV5-1
J: TRBJ2-3
D: .
length: 15
size: .

DNA: TGTGCCAGCAGCTTGGGGCAGGGTGGCTACGAGCAGTACTTC
CDR3: CASSLGQGGYEQYF
V: TRBV5-4
J: TRBJ2-7
D: .
length: 14
size: few

DNA: TGTGCCAGCAGCCCGGGACTCTCCTACAATGAGCAGTTCTTC
CDR3: CASSPGLSYNEQFF
V: TRBV11-3
J: TRBJ2-1
D: .
length: 14
size: .

DNA: TGTGCCAGCAGCCCCTGGGGGCTAACTTCTGAAGCTTTCTTT
CDR3: CASSPWGLTSEAFF
V: TRBV11-2
J: TRBJ1-1
D: .
length: 14
size: .

DNA: TGTGCCAGCAGCTTATCCGTGACAGGGAATACCGGGGAGCTGTTTTTT
CDR3: CASSLSVTGNTGELFF
V: TRBV7-2
J: TRBJ2-2
D: TRBD1
length: 16
size: .

DNA: TGTGCCAGCAGAAAACCGGGACAGGGTATAAACAGACAGCCCCAGCATTTT
CDR3: CASRKPGQGINRQPQHF
V: TRBV27
J: TRBJ1-5
D: TRBD1
length: 17
size: .

DNA: TGTGCCAGCAGTGAAAGCAATCAGCCCCAGCATTTT
CDR3: CASSESNQPQHF
V: TRBV2
J: TRBJ1-5
D: .
length: 12
size: .

DNA: TGCGCCAGCAGCCCGGTGGGGTCCTCTGGAAACACCATATATTTT
CDR3: CASSPVGSSGNTIYF
V: TRBV5-1
J: TRBJ1-3
D: .
length: 15
size: .

DNA: TGCGCCAGCAGCTTGGAAGCGTCGAAAGATACGCAGTATTTT
CDR3: CASSLEASKDTQYF
V: TRBV5-1
J: TRBJ2-3
D: .
length: 14
size: .

DNA: TGTGCCAGCAGCTTGACTAGCGGGGGGGCCGAGACCCAGTACTTC
CDR3: CASSLTSGGAETQYF
V: TRBV11-2
J: TRBJ2-5
D: TRBD2
length: 15
size: .

DNA: TGTGCCAGCAGCCCGCTACAGGGTCCGGTGGACACTGAAGCTTTCTTT
CDR3: CASSPLQGPVDTEAFF
V: TRBV5-6
J: TRBJ1-1
D: .
length: 16
size: .

DNA: TGTGCCAGCAGCACCTCGGCAGGGTACTATGGCTACACCTTC
CDR3: CASSTSAGYYGYTF
V: TRBV5-4
J: TRBJ1-2
D: .
length: 14
size: .

DNA: TGTGCCAGCTCACCGGTCGGTGGAGGAAATGGCTACACCTTC
CDR3: CASSPVGGGNGYTF
V: TRBV18
J: TRBJ1-2
D: .
length: 14
size: .

DNA: TGCGCCAGCAGCTTGGCCGGTGCCCGGGGGGAGGTAGCGCTGTACGAGCAGTACTTC
CDR3: CASSLAGARGEVALYEQYF
V: TRBV5-1
J: TRBJ2-7
D: TRBD2
length: 19
size: .

DNA: TGTGCCAGAAGCTACCCCGGACAGGAAGAGACCCAGTACTTC
CDR3: CARSYPGQEETQYF
V: TRBV5-3
J: TRBJ2-5
D: TRBD1
length: 14
size: .

DNA: TGTGCCAGCAGCGTAGCTACTCTAGCTTCAGATACGCAGTATTTT
CDR3: CASSVATLASDTQYF
V: TRBV9
J: TRBJ2-3
D: .
length: 15
size: .

DNA: TGTGCCAGCAGCCCCTCCACAGGGGTGCAGTACGAGCAGTACTTC
CDR3: CASSPSTGVQYEQYF
V: TRBV5-5
J: TRBJ2-7
D: TRBD1
length: 15
size: once

DNA: TGTGCCATCAGTAATTCGGACAAGAACACTGAAGCTTTCTTT
CDR3: CAISNSDKNTEAFF
V: TRBV10-3
J: TRBJ1-1
D: .
length: 14
size: .

DNA: TGCGCCAGCAGCAGGGGACAGGGACAAGAGACCCAGTACTTC
CDR3: CASSRGQGQETQYF
V: TRBV5-1
J: TRBJ2-5
D: TRBD1
length: 14
size: .

DNA: TGCGCCAGCAGCTCCAACGGGGTTGGGGAGGAGACCCAGTACTTC
CDR3: CASSSNGVGEETQYF
V: TRBV5-1
J: TRBJ2-5
D: .
length: 15
size: .

DNA: TGTGCCAGCAGCCTGACTAGCGGCGGCACCGGGGAGCTGTTTTTT
CDR3: CASSLTSGGTGELFF
V: TRBV28
J: TRBJ2-2
D: TRBD2
length: 15
size: .

DNA: TGCGCCAGCAGCTCGACAGGGATGGGTGAAAAACTGTTTTTT
CDR3: CASSSTGMGEKLFF
V: TRBV5-1
J: TRBJ1-4
D: TRBD1
length: 14
size: .

DNA: TGTGCCAGCAGTGGACAGGGGGAAGAGACCCAGTACTTC
CDR3: CASSGQGEETQYF
V: TRBV2
J: TRBJ2-5
D: TRBD1
length: 13
size: .

DNA: TGTGCCAGCAGCCTCCGAGCCACGAACACCGGGGAGCTGTTTTTT
CDR3: CASSLRATNTGELFF
V: TRBV9
J: TRBJ2-2
D: .
length: 15
size: .

DNA: TGTGCCAGCAGCTTGTGGCGGGAGGCGGGAGAGACCCAGTACTTC
CDR3: CASSLWREAGETQYF
V: TRBV5-4
J: TRBJ2-5
D: TRBD2
length: 15
size: .

DNA: TGTGCCAGCAGTGTTATCCTAGCGGGAGGTAGCACAGATACGCAGTATTTT
CDR3: CASSVILAGGSTDTQYF
V: TRBV6-1
J: TRBJ2-3
D: TRBD2
length: 17
size: .

DNA: TGTGCCAGCAGCGCCTGGGGAGAGGACTATGGCTACACCTTC
CDR3: CASSAWGEDYGYTF
V: TRBV5-6
J: TRBJ1-2
D: .
length: 14
size: .

DNA: TGCAGTGCTAGTCGGACTAGCGGATTCACAGATACGCAGTATTTT
CDR3: CSASRTSGFTDTQYF
V: TRBV20-1
J: TRBJ2-3
D: TRBD2
length: 15
size: .

DNA: TGTGCCAGCAGCTTAGATCTAGGGAATGAGCAGTTCTTC
CDR3: CASSLDLGNEQFF
V: TRBV11-2
J: TRBJ2-1
D: .
length: 13
size: .

DNA: TGTGCCAGCAGTTTATGGGGGGACTCGAACACCGGGGAGCTGTTTTTT
CDR3: CASSLWGDSNTGELFF
V: TRBV28
J: TRBJ2-2
D: .
length: 16
size: .

DNA: TGCAGCGTTTCTCCCGGGACAGGGCAAGAGACCCAGTACTTC
CDR3: CSVSPGTGQETQYF
V: TRBV29-1
J: TRBJ2-5
D: TRBD1
length: 14
size: once

DNA: TGTGCCTGGAATCTCAAATTGGGGAATGGCTACACCTTC
CDR3: CAWNLKLGNGYTF
V: TRBV30
J: TRBJ1-2
D: .
length: 13
size: .

DNA: TGTGCCAGCAGTGAAGCGAAGCAGCCCCAGCATTTT
CDR3: CASSEAKQPQHF
V: TRBV6-1
J: TRBJ1-5
D: .
length: 12
size: .

DNA: TGCGCCAGCAGCCCGGGGGCAGCGGGAGGGAGCACAGATACGCAGTATTTT
CDR3: CASSPGAAGGSTDTQYF
V: TRBV4-1
J: TRBJ2-3
D: TRBD2
length: 17
size: .

DNA: TGCGCCAGCAGCCCTATGATCGGGACTAGGGGGTACCAAGAGACCCAGTACTTC
CDR3: CASSPMIGTRGYQETQYF
V: TRBV5-1
J: TRBJ2-5
D: TRBD2
length: 18
size: .

DNA: TGTGCCAGCAGCCCCTCCCTAGCGGGTTCCACAGATACGCAGTATTTT
CDR3: CASSPSLAGSTDTQYF
V: TRBV2
J: TRBJ2-3
D: TRBD2
length: 16
size: .